The sequence of this T cell receptor (beta chain) was determined in a study of blood T cell repertoires in COVID-19. Sequencing used immunoSEQ multiplex PCR; TCRdb keeps in-frame clones, though not all of them. Of 490,000 or so clones in the sample, 85% to 90% were seen once. Cohorts were assigned according to the clinical history that participants reported. The receptor was derived from a woman between 40 and 55 years old who had recovered from COVID-19. Sequenced: PBMCs or T cells enriched from blood (not recorded which).

The CDR3 DNA sequence: TGTGCCTGGAGCCAAGGGGAGGTAGGCTACACCTTC. Amino acids: CAWSQGEVGYTF. This chain links TRBV30 with TRBJ1-2; TRBD1 is a possible D gene (5 bases). This CDR3 region has 12 residues. Germline V gene data show CDR1 as GTSNPN and CDR2 as SVGIG (reference sequence). V was cut by 3 bases and J by 8 bases, with 13 bases left in between.